Presented here are 26 T cell receptor beta chains from one specimen sequenced in a study of somatic mutations in cytotoxic T cells in rheumatoid arthritis. The protocol was immunoSEQ multiplex PCR, while the TCRdb copy is restricted to in-frame clones and leaves out a portion. The data hold about 4,200 clones, with 72% observed a single time. The material sequenced was CD8+ T cells sorted from blood. The receptors derive from an adult with rheumatoid arthritis.

The chain joins TRBV4-2 to TRBJ2-7, with D perhaps matching TRBD1 or TRBD2 (5 bases each). Trimming took 3 bases from V and 5 from J, leaving 14 bases between them. The CDR3 length is 14 residues. Germline CDR1 reads LGHNA; CDR2 reads YNFKEQ. The CDR3 loop is CASSQGEESHEQYF. In nucleotides, the CDR3 is TGTGCCAGCAGCCAGGGGGAAGAGAGCCACGAGCAGTACTTC.

V gene TRBV5-4 combines with J gene TRBJ1-1; D remains ambiguous. With 2 bases removed from V and 3 bases from J, the gap between germline ends came to 14 bases. This CDR3 has 15 residues. Germline CDR1 is SGHNT and CDR2 is YYREEE (reference sequence). The CDR3 sequence is CASSLGRSPDTEAFF. DNA of the CDR3: TGTGCCAGCAGCTTAGGAAGGTCTCCCGACACTGAAGCTTTCTTT. Full variable domain (outside the CDR3, taken from reference TRBV5-4 and TRBJ1-1): ETGVTQSPTHLIKTRGQQVTLRCSSQSGHNTVSWYQQALGQGPQFIFQYYREEENGRGNFPPRFSGLQFPNYSSELNVNALELDDSALYLCASSLGRSPDTEAFFGQGTRLTVV.

The chain uses TRBV9 and TRBJ1-1; possible D gene TRBD1, 5 bases. Germline CDR1 is SGDLS and CDR2 is YYNGEE. There are 17 residues in the CDR3. V gave up 1 base and J gave up 4 bases, with 20 bases separating them. This CDR3 is CASSVSASNPGTTEAFF. The CDR3 nucleotides are TGTGCCAGCAGCGTATCCGCCTCCAACCCGGGGACCACTGAAGCTTTCTTT.

As DNA, the CDR3 is TGCGCCAGCAGCTGGGACAAGATATACGAGCAGTACTTC. As protein: CASSWDKIYEQYF. This sequence joins TRBV5-1 and TRBJ2-7; D is possibly TRBD1 (6 bases). This CDR3 contains 13 residues. Trimming cost V 3 bases and J 4 bases, with 11 bases left between them. Germline values: CDR1 SGHRS, CDR2 YFSETQ. Looking up the rest from reference TRBV5-1 and TRBJ2-7 gives the full variable domain: KAGVTQTPRYLIKTRGQQVTLSCSPISGHRSVSWYQQTPGQGLQFLFEYFSETQRNKGNFPGRFSGRQFSNSRSEMNVSTLELGDSALYLCASSWDKIYEQYFGPGTRLTVT.

The chain is built from TRBV11-2 and TRBJ2-7; D not certain. Trimming took off 1 base at V and 3 bases at J, with 13 bases between the two ends. Germline CDR1 reads SGHAT; CDR2 reads FQNNGV. The CDR3 is made up of 15 amino acids. The CDR3: CASSLATSKFYEQYF. The CDR3 DNA reads TGTGCCAGCAGCTTAGCCACCTCTAAATTCTACGAGCAGTACTTC.

This clone was counted a few times. The chain carries TRBV4-2 and TRBJ1-5; D is unresolved. V was shortened by 3 bases and J by 7 bases, with 7 bases between the two germline ends. The germline CDR1 and CDR2 sequences are LGHNA and YNFKEQ. This CDR3 has 12 amino acids. CDR3 in DNA: TGTGCCAGCAGCCAGGCCGGGCAGCCCCAGCATTTT. This gives the protein CASSQAGQPQHF.

The CDR3 protein is CASSEGGGTGSPLHF. For the CDR3, the DNA is TGTGCCAGCAGTGAGGGGGGGGGTACTGGGTCACCCCTCCACTTT. The V call is TRBV6-4, the J call TRBJ1-6; D perhaps matches TRBD1 (5 bases). V lost 3 bases to trimming and J lost 10 bases, with 16 bases between them. Germline assignment: CDR1 MRHNA and CDR2 SNTAGT. The CDR3 contains 15 residues.

The V and J genes are TRBV27 and TRBJ1-2; 7 bases are shared with TRBD1. Germline CDR1 reads MNHEY; CDR2 reads SMNVEV (reference sequence). This CDR3 is 15 amino acids long. The V segment lost 6 bases and the J segment 6 bases; nucleotides outside the gene matches: 13. CDR3: CASSIGGTQRNGYTF. CDR3 coding DNA: TGTGCCAGCAGCATAGGGGGCACCCAGAGGAATGGCTACACCTTC.

This clone has more than one count but fewer than ten. The chain has TRBV9 and TRBJ2-7; the D call may be TRBD1 or TRBD2 (5 bases each). CDR1 SGDLS and CDR2 YYNGEE come from the germline V gene. Trimming left V 0 bases short and J 5 bases short, with 12 bases between. This CDR3 has 14 residues. The CDR3 loop reads CASSVDGTGDEQYF. The CDR3 DNA reads TGTGCCAGCAGCGTAGACGGGACGGGTGACGAGCAGTACTTC.

The V gene is TRBV19, the J gene TRBJ2-7; D may be TRBD1 or TRBD2 (5 bases each). The CDR3 covers 14 residues. From germline, CDR1 is LNHDA and CDR2 SQIVND (reference sequence). Trimming cost V 3 bases and J 7 bases, with 16 bases left between them. In DNA form, the CDR3 reads TGTGCCAGTAGTATGGGGACGGCCCTAGGGGAGCAGTACTTC. This codes for CASSMGTALGEQYF.

The rearrangement joins TRBV5-1 to TRBJ2-2; tentatively, D is TRBD1 (5 bases). V gave up 0 bases and J gave up 2 bases, with 8 bases separating them. There are 15 residues in the CDR3. The germline gives CDR1 SGHRS, CDR2 YFSETQ. CDR3 in amino acids: CASSLVRVNTGELFF. The CDR3 DNA sequence: TGCGCCAGCAGCTTGGTCAGGGTCAACACCGGGGAGCTGTTTTTT.

V gene TRBV9 combines with J gene TRBJ2-3, with a possible D match to TRBD2 (5 bases). The CDR3 is 17 residues long. V lost 3 bases and J lost 11, with 28 bases in between. CDR1 and CDR2 from the germline V gene are SGDLS and YYNGEE. CDR3 bases: TGTGCCAGCAGCGAACCCTACCAATCTGAGGGCACAGATGGGCAGTATTTT. Its protein product is CASSEPYQSEGTDGQYF.

This clone was detected only a few times. The rearrangement uses TRBV6-1 and TRBJ2-1; the match to TRBD2 covers 7 bases. The CDR3 loop spans 15 amino acids. The V and J ends lost 6 bases and 0 bases, in that order; junction bases with no gene match: 5. Germline assignment: CDR1 MNHNS and CDR2 SASEGT. The CDR3: CASSLRGDSYNEQFF. DNA of the CDR3: TGTGCCAGCAGCTTACGGGGGGACTCCTACAATGAGCAGTTCTTC.

This sequence joins TRBV10-3 and TRBJ2-7; a weak D match, TRBD1 (5 bases). CDR3 length equals 12 residues. Germline CDR1 is ENHRY and CDR2 is SYGVKD. Trimming took 9 bases from V and 0 from J, leaving 9 bases between them. CDR3 sequence reads: CAMGPSSYEQYF. The CDR3 region has the DNA TGTGCCATGGGGCCTTCCTCCTACGAGCAGTACTTC.

The V call is TRBV9, the J call TRBJ1-3; D not certain. V was trimmed by 0 bases and J by 0 bases, leaving 7 bases between them. Germline assignment: CDR1 SGDLS and CDR2 YYNGEE. The CDR3 totals 15 residues. The CDR3 nucleotides are TGTGCCAGCAGCGTAGGGGCGGTCTCTGGAAACACCATATATTTT. This gives the protein CASSVGAVSGNTIYF. Filled out from reference TRBV9 and TRBJ1-3, the complete variable domain reads DSGVTQTPKHLITATGQRVTLRCSPRSGDLSVYWYQQSLDQGLQFLIQYYNGEERAKGNILERFSAQQFPDLHSELNLSSLELGDSALYFCASSVGAVSGNTIYFGEGSWLTVV.

The chain employs TRBV6-5 and TRBJ2-3, with D perhaps TRBD2 (5 bases). The CDR3 is 12 amino acids. CDR1 is MNHEY and CDR2 is SVGAGI in the germline V gene. Trimming took off 8 bases at V and 6 bases at J, with 12 bases between the two ends. CDR3 sequence (DNA): TGTGCCAGCGGCACTAGAGCTGATACGCAGTATTTT. It specifies CASGTRADTQYF.

This chain connects TRBV5-4 to TRBJ2-5; D unresolved. CDR3 length: 11 residues. Trimming took 4 bases from V and 2 from J, leaving 3 bases between them. Germline loops: CDR1 SGHNT, CDR2 YYREEE (reference sequence). The CDR3 DNA follows: TGTGCCAGCAGCATACAAGAGACCCAGTACTTC. This gives the protein CASSIQETQYF.

The V gene is TRBV9, the J gene TRBJ1-4; tentatively, D is TRBD1 (5 bases). This CDR3 comprises 14 residues. Germline CDR1 is SGDLS and CDR2 is YYNGEE. The V gene lost 2 bases and the J gene lost 3 bases, with 8 bases spanning the gap. The CDR3 DNA sequence: TGTGCCAGCAGCGTGCAGGGACCTAATGAAAAACTGTTTTTT. This sequence encodes CASSVQGPNEKLFF.

This chain joins TRBV13 and TRBJ2-3, with D perhaps given as TRBD1 or TRBD2 (5 bases each). In germline, CDR1 is PRHDT, CDR2 FYEKMQ (reference sequence). The CDR3 covers 16 residues. Trimming shortened V by 1 base and J by 1 base, and 12 bases separated the two germline ends. CDR3 in DNA: TGTGCCAGCAGCTTAGTTGGGGGTGTAGGCACAGATACGCAGTATTTT. Translated, it gives CASSLVGGVGTDTQYF.

The V gene is TRBV4-1, the J gene TRBJ1-5, with unresolved D. Germline assignment: CDR1 MGHRA and CDR2 YSYEKL. Trimming pared 0 bases from V and 4 bases from J, leaving 13 bases between. The CDR3 has 16 residues. The CDR3 coding sequence is TGCGCCAGCAGCCAAGATGTCGGACGCCAGAATCAGCCCCAGCATTTT. Amino acids: CASSQDVGRQNQPQHF.

The chain recombines TRBV5-6 with TRBJ2-3; 13 bases line up with TRBD2. The V gene end was trimmed by 10 bases and the J gene end by 4 bases; junction bases not matched to a gene: 15. The CDR3 has 17 residues. Germline V CDR1 and CDR2: SGHDT, YYEEEE. The CDR3 DNA reads TGTGCCGGTGGAAGGGCCGGAGGACTAGCGGGGGCAGATACGCAGTATTTT. This gives the protein CAGGRAGGLAGADTQYF.

CDR3 in amino acids: CASSTLDRSYGYTF. CDR3 DNA: TGTGCCAGCAGCACCTTGGACAGATCCTATGGCTACACCTTC. The J gene is TRBJ1-2, the V gene TRBV9, with D perhaps TRBD1 (6 bases). The CDR3 extends over 14 amino acids. Germline V lookup: CDR1 SGDLS, CDR2 YYNGEE. V lost 4 bases and J 4 bases, leaving 14 bases between the germline ends.

This chain connects TRBV4-3 to TRBJ2-3; either TRBD1 or TRBD2 may fit D (7 bases each). Germline V lookup: CDR1 LGHNA, CDR2 YSLEER. The CDR3 extends over 16 amino acids. V dropped 1 base and J dropped 4 bases, with 15 bases sitting between them. CDR3 DNA sequence: TGCGCCAGCAGCCAAGTGCAGGGGGGGCCATCAGATACGCAGTATTTT. It codes for CASSQVQGGPSDTQYF.

This clone was seen only a few times. J is TRBJ1-6 and V is TRBV6-5, with 7 bases lining up with TRBD1. This CDR3 spans 13 amino acids. The germline V gene has CDR1 MNHEY and CDR2 SVGAGI. J was trimmed by 7 bases and V by 7 bases; bases with no gene match: 4. CDR3 DNA sequence: TGTGCCAGCAACGACAGGGAAAATTCACCCCTCCACTTT. Translated: CASNDRENSPLHF.

This clone appeared a few times. The chain is built from TRBV7-9 and TRBJ1-3, with 10 bases lining up with TRBD1. Germline V CDR1 and CDR2: SEHNR, FQNEAQ (reference sequence). This CDR3 has 14 amino acids. The V gene end was trimmed by 5 bases and the J gene end by 8 bases; junction bases not matched to a gene: 6. The CDR3 bases are TGTGCCAGCAGCCCTCGGACAGGGGGAGACACCATATATTTT. Residues: CASSPRTGGDTIYF.

This chain links TRBV5-5 with TRBJ1-1, with 8 bases lining up with TRBD1. Germline V gives CDR1 SGHKS, CDR2 YYEKEE (reference sequence). The CDR3 sequence is 16 residues long. Germline trimming cut 1 base from V and 0 bases from J; bases unmatched to any gene: 5. CDR3 coding DNA: TGTGCCAGCAGCTTGAGGGCAGGGGGCATGAACACTGAAGCTTTCTTT. Translated: CASSLRAGGMNTEAFF.